Listed below are T cell receptor beta chains from one sample, sequenced in a study of beta chain features in type 1 diabetes. Sequencing was performed with immunoSEQ multiplex PCR; in TCRdb, only in-frame clones are kept and a portion is missing. This table has hundreds of thousands of clones, approximately 11% appearing once. The specimen sequenced was naive CD4+ T cells from blood. The receptors were gathered from a man aged 25-40 years with type 1 diabetes. Both conserved end residues are part of each CDR3. The D gene is left open where the match is weak. The listing skips clone size in some rows; elsewhere it reads once, few, many or a size class.

clone_size,cdr3_length,d_call,j_call,v_call,cdr3_nt,cdr3_aa
-,13,-,TRBJ2-1,TRBV9,TGTGCCAGCAGCGTAGACCAGGGCAGGGAGCAGTTCTTC,CASSVDQGREQFF
-,13,-,TRBJ2-3,TRBV9,TGTGCCAGCAGCGAGGGGAGCACAGATACGCAGTATTTT,CASSEGSTDTQYF
few,13,-,TRBJ2-5,TRBV5-1,TGCGCCAGCAGCTTGATCTATACGGAGACCCAGTACTTC,CASSLIYTETQYF
-,14,-,TRBJ2-3,TRBV5-1,TGCGCCAGCTTTCGGGCCATGACAGGAGATACGCAGTATTTT,CASFRAMTGDTQYF
-,14,TRBD1,TRBJ1-4,TRBV2,TGTGCCAGCAAGGCGGGGACAGGGGATGAAAAACTGTTTTTT,CASKAGTGDEKLFF
few,12,TRBD2,TRBJ2-3,TRBV2,TGTGCCAGCAGTCCGGGACTAGCGGATCAGTATTTT,CASSPGLADQYF
-,17,-,TRBJ2-3,TRBV18,TGTGCCAGCTCACCAACGGCTTCTAGCGTGTTCACAGATACGCAGTATTTT,CASSPTASSVFTDTQYF
-,13,TRBD1,TRBJ2-5,TRBV5-1,TGCGCCAGCAGCTTTGGGACAGAAGAGACCCAGTACTTC,CASSFGTEETQYF
-,14,-,TRBJ1-1,TRBV7-3,TGTGCCAGCAGCTTAAGGGGGGACGGCACTGAAGCTTTCTTT,CASSLRGDGTEAFF
-,14,TRBD1,TRBJ2-2,TRBV4-2,TGTGCCAGCAGCCAAGGGGGGACAGCTTCGGAGCTGTTTTTT,CASSQGGTASELFF
-,14,TRBD1,TRBJ1-4,TRBV5-1,TGCGCCAGCAGCTTGTGGACAGGAGATGAAAAACTGTTTTTT,CASSLWTGDEKLFF
few,15,TRBD1,TRBJ2-4,TRBV28,TGTGCCAGCAGTCCAGGGGGCGCGGCCAAAAACATTCAGTACTTC,CASSPGGAAKNIQYF
-,15,-,TRBJ2-5,TRBV10-3,TGTGCCATCAGTGGGAACCTAACTAGGAGAGAGACCCAGTACTTC,CAISGNLTRRETQYF
-,15,TRBD1,TRBJ1-2,TRBV18,TGTGCCAGCTCACCGGGACAGAGCCTTAACTATGGCTACACCTTC,CASSPGQSLNYGYTF
-,14,-,TRBJ1-1,TRBV9,TGTGCCAGCAGCGTATCGCCGGGGAACACTGAAGCTTTCTTT,CASSVSPGNTEAFF
few,16,-,TRBJ2-7,TRBV19,TGTGCCAGTAGTAGTCTGACAGGGAGGAGGCCCTACGAGCAGTACTTC,CASSSLTGRRPYEQYF
few,14,TRBD1,TRBJ2-5,TRBV5-1,TGCGCCAGCAGCGGACAGGGAACCCAAGAGACCCAGTACTTC,CASSGQGTQETQYF